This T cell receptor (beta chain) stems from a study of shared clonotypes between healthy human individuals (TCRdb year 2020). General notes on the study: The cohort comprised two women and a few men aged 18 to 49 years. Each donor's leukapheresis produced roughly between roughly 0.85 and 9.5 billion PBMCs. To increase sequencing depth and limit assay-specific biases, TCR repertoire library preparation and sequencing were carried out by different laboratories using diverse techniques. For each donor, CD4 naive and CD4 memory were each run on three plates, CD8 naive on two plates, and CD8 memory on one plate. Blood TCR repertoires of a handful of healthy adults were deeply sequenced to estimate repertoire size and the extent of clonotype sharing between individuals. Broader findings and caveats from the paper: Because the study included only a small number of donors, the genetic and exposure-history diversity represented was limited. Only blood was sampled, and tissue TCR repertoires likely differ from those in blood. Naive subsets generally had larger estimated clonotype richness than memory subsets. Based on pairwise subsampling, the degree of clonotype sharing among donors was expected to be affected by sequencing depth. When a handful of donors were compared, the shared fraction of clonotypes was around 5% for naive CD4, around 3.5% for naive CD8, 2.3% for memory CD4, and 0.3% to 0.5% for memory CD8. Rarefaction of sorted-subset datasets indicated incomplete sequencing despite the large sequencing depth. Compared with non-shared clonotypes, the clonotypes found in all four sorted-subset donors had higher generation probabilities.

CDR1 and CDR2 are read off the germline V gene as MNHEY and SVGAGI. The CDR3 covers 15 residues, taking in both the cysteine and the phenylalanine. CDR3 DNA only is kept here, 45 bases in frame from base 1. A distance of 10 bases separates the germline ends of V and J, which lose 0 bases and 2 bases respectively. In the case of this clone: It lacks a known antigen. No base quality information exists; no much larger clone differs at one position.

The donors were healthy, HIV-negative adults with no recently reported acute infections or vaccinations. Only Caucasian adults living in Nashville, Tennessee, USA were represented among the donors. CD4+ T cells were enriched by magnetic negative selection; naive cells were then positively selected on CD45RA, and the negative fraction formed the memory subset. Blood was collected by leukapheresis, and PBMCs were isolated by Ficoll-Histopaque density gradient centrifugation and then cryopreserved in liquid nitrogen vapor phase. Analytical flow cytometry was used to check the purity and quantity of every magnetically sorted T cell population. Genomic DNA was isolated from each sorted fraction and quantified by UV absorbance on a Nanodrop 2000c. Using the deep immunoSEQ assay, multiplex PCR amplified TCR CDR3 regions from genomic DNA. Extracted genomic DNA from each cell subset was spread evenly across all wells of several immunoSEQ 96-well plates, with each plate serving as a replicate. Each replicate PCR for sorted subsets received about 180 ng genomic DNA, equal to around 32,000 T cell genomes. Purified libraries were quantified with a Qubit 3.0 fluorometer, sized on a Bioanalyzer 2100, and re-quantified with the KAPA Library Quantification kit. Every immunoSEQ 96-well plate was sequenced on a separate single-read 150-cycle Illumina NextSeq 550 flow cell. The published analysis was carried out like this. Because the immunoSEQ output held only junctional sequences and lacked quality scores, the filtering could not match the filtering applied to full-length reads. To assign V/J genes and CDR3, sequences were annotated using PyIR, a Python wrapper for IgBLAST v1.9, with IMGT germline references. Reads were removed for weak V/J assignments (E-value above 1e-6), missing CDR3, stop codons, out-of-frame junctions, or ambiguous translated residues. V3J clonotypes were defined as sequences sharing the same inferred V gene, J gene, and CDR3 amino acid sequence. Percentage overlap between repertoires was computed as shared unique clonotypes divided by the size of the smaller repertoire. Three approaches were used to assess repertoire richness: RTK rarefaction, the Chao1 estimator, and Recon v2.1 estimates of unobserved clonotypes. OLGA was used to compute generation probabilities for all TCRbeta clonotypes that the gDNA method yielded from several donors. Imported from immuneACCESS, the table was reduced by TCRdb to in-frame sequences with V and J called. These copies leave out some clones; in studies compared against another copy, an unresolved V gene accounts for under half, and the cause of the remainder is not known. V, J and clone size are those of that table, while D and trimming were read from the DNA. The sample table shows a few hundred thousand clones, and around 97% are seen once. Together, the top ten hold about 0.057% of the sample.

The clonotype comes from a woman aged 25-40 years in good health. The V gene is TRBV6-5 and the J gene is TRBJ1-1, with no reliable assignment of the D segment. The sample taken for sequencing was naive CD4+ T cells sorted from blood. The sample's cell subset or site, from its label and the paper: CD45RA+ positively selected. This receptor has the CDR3 CASSYSPAPNTEAFF. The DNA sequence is TGTGCCAGCAGTTACTCCCCGGCACCCAACACTGAAGCTTTCTTT.